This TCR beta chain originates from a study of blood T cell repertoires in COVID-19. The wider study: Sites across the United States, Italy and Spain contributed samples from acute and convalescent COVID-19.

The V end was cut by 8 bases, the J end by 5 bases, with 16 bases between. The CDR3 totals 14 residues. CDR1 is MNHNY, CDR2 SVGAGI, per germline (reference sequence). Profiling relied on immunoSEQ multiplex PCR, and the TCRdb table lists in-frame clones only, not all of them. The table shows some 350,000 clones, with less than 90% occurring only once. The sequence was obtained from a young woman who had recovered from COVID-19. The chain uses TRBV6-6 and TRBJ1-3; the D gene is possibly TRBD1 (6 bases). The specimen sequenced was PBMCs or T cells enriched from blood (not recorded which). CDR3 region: CASVLSRGRNTIYF. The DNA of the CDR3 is TGTGCCAGCGTCCTGAGCAGGGGCCGAAACACCATATATTTT.